The 24 T cell receptor beta chains below come from one sample, sequenced in a study of blood T cell repertoires in COVID-19. The repertoire was sequenced with immunoSEQ multiplex PCR; TCRdb's copy has only in-frame clones and lacks some. The table lists over 350,000 clones, 80% to 95% of them singletons. The sequenced sample was PBMCs or T cells enriched from blood (not recorded which). The receptors stem from a woman aged 40-49 years who had been exposed to COVID-19.

V and J are TRBV5-5 and TRBJ1-5; TRBD1 aligns across 7 bases. The CDR3 has 14 residues. CDR1 is SGHKS, CDR2 YYEKEE, per germline (reference sequence). V was clipped by 0 bases and J by 5 bases; unmatched bases: 2. The CDR3, as DNA: TGTGCCAGCAGCTTGGAGGGGGCTCATCAGCCCCAGCATTTT. Translated, it gives CASSLEGAHQPQHF.

The rearrangement uses TRBV7-9 and TRBJ1-6, with a possible D match to TRBD1 (6 bases). Germline values: CDR1 SEHNR, CDR2 FQNEAQ (reference sequence). The length of the CDR3 is 15 residues. Trimming cost V 5 bases and J 7 bases, with 15 bases left between them. The CDR3 spells CASSAPGTSNSPLHF. CDR3 in DNA: TGTGCCAGCAGCGCACCCGGGACAAGCAATTCACCCCTCCACTTT.

This clone showed up just a few times. V and J are TRBV20-1 and TRBJ1-4, with no clear D. The CDR3 is 12 amino acids. CDR1 and CDR2 from the germline V gene are DFQATT and SNEGSKA (reference sequence). V shed 3 bases and J shed 2 bases, with 4 bases lying between them. CDR3 protein: CSASSTNEKLFF. The CDR3 coding sequence is TGCAGTGCTAGTTCGACTAATGAAAAACTGTTTTTT.

The gene calls are TRBV3-1 (or the pseudogene TRBV3-2) and TRBJ2-5; no clear D gene. Trimming stripped 0 bases from V and 2 bases from J, with 10 bases between. The CDR3 extends over 15 amino acids. Germline CDR1 is LGHDT and CDR2 is YNNKEL (reference sequence). The CDR3 DNA is TGTGCCAGCAGCCAAGAATCGGCAGGACAAGAGACCCAGTACTTC. Translating gives CASSQESAGQETQYF.

V and J are TRBV2 and TRBJ2-5; D call uncertain. This CDR3 region has 11 residues. Deletions cut 5 bases from V and 2 bases from J, with 3 bases between. Germline V gene data show CDR1 as SNHLY and CDR2 as FYNNEI. Written as DNA, the CDR3 is TGTGCCAGCAGTCAGCAAGAGACCCAGTACTTC. Amino acid sequence: CASSQQETQYF.

V usage is TRBV23-1 and J usage is TRBJ1-6; 8 bases line up with TRBD1. TRBV23-1 is labeled an ORF, and its function is uncertain. This CDR3 has 15 residues. V trimming: 1 base; J trimming: 14 bases; junction bases outside the gene matches: 10. CDR3 region: CASSQLRWTGFTLHF. The DNA of the CDR3 is TGCGCCAGCAGTCAATTAAGGTGGACAGGGTTCACCCTCCACTTT.

This rearrangement joins TRBV7-9 to TRBJ1-4; D not certain. The germline CDR1 and CDR2 sequences are SEHNR and FQNEAQ (reference sequence). V gave up 0 bases and J gave up 4 bases, with 6 bases separating them. The CDR3 totals 14 residues. The CDR3 region is CASSLAGGNEKLFF. The CDR3 DNA reads as TGTGCCAGCAGCTTAGCGGGAGGTAATGAAAAACTGTTTTTT.

This chain links TRBV14 with TRBJ2-7; TRBD1 is a possible D gene (5 bases). The CDR3 sequence is 15 residues long. Germline CDR1 and CDR2: SGHDN and FVKESK. V lost 4 bases to trimming and J lost 2 bases, with 15 bases between them. The CDR3 sequence is CASSRGLGQTYEQYF. The CDR3 nucleotides are TGTGCCAGCAGCCGGGGCCTGGGCCAGACCTACGAGCAGTACTTC.

A single count supports this clone. The sample contains more than one DNA sequence encoding this CDR3. Here the CDR3 DNA reads TGTGCCAGCAGCCCAGGGGGCAATCAGCCCCAGCATTTT. Its protein product is CASSPGGNQPQHF. V and J are TRBV5-6 and TRBJ1-5; weak D call: TRBD1 (6 bases). The V end was cut by 4 bases, the J end by 2 bases, with 7 bases between. The germline V gene encodes CDR1 SGHDT and CDR2 YYEEEE. This CDR3 is 13 amino acids long.

The J gene is TRBJ1-3, the V gene TRBV6-5, with D perhaps matching TRBD1 (5 bases). CDR3 length: 12 amino acids. Germline CDR1 and CDR2: MNHEY and SVGAGI. The ends were cut back, 6 bases at V and 3 bases at J, with 6 bases in the middle. This CDR3 reads CASSQGGNTIYF. The CDR3 DNA reads as TGTGCCAGCAGCCAGGGTGGAAACACCATATATTTT.

The V gene is TRBV27, the J gene TRBJ1-6, with 10 positions matching TRBD1. The V segment lost 3 bases and the J segment 9 bases; nucleotides outside the gene matches: 5. This CDR3 is 15 amino acids long. In germline, CDR1 is MNHEY, CDR2 SMNVEV (reference sequence). This CDR3 is CASSLGQGISSPLHF. CDR3 nucleotide sequence: TGTGCCAGCAGTTTGGGACAGGGGATAAGTTCACCCCTCCACTTT.

Written as DNA, the CDR3 is TGTGCCAGCTCCCAAAGTGGGAGAATGAACACTGAAGCTTTCTTT. Translating it yields CASSQSGRMNTEAFF. The chain couples TRBV18 to TRBJ1-1; D not resolved. Per germline, CDR1 KGHSH and CDR2 LQKENI. V was cut by 6 bases and J by 0 bases, with 14 bases left in between. The CDR3 covers 15 residues.

The genes are TRBV5-4 and TRBJ2-6; 10 bases agree with TRBD1. The junction had 4 bases not matched to a gene; V was cut back by 2 bases and J by 2 bases. Germline CDR1 reads SGHNT; CDR2 reads YYREEE (reference sequence). The length of the CDR3 is 17 residues. The CDR3 coding sequence is TGTGCCAGCAGCTTCGGGACAGGGGCGCCTGGGGCCAACGTCCTGACTTTC. This translates into CASSFGTGAPGANVLTF.

This clone was counted a single time. V is TRBV7-8 and J is TRBJ1-6; possibly TRBD1 for D (6 bases). CDR1 and CDR2 (germline): SGHVS, FQNEAQ. The CDR3 has 15 amino acids. Between the trimmed V and J ends, which lost 6 bases and 8 bases, there was a span of 17 bases. The CDR3 DNA reads TGTGCCAGCAGTGCTACACGGGACAAGTATTCACCCCTCCACTTT. This codes for CASSATRDKYSPLHF. Supplemented by reference TRBV7-8 and TRBJ1-6, the full variable domain reads GAGVSQSPRYKVAKRGQDVALRCDPISGHVSLFWYQQALGQGPEFLTYFQNEAQLDKSGLPSDRFFAERPEGSVSTLKIQRTQQEDSAVYLCASSATRDKYSPLHFGNGTRLTVT.

This clone turned up a few times. The rearrangement links TRBV2 to TRBJ2-5; 9 bases fit TRBD1. Germline values: CDR1 SNHLY, CDR2 FYNNEI. V shed 9 bases and J 7 bases; nucleotides not matched to a gene: 12. The CDR3 extends over 14 amino acids. The CDR3 nucleotides are TGTGCCAGTAGTACAACAGGGGGCGAGGGGACCCAGTACTTC. It codes for CASSTTGGEGTQYF.

This rearrangement joins TRBV2 to TRBJ1-6; 8 nucleotides align to TRBD1. The CDR3 extends over 12 amino acids. CDR1 and CDR2 (germline): SNHLY, FYNNEI. The J segment lost 10 bases and the V segment lost 10 bases, leaving 6 bases of the junction unmatched. In DNA, the CDR3 is TGTGCCACGACAGGGGATCGGTCACCCCTCCACTTT. Translated, it gives CATTGDRSPLHF.

The chain recombines TRBV28 with TRBJ1-6, with TRBD1 matching 7 bases. This CDR3 is 15 amino acids long. V gave up 5 bases and J gave up 10 bases; unmatched junction bases: 11. The germline gives CDR1 MDHEN, CDR2 SYDVKM. The chain's CDR3 is CASSTIRDRDSPLHF. DNA for the CDR3: TGTGCCAGCAGTACAATCCGAGACAGGGACTCACCCCTCCACTTT.

This clone was observed a few times. The V and J genes are TRBV4-2 and TRBJ2-2; 13 bases are a match to TRBD2. Germline CDR1 LGHNA, CDR2 YNFKEQ. V shed 2 bases and J 5 bases; nucleotides not matched to a gene: 2. The CDR3 is 16 amino acids. The chain's CDR3 is CASSQQLAGGTGELFF. As DNA, the CDR3 is TGTGCCAGCAGCCAACAACTAGCGGGAGGGACCGGGGAGCTGTTTTTT.

This chain links TRBV19 with TRBJ1-2, with D perhaps matching TRBD1 (5 bases). V was shortened by 7 bases and J by 4 bases, with 16 bases between the two germline ends. The CDR3 loop spans 14 amino acids. Per the germline V gene, CDR1 is LNHDA and CDR2 is SQIVND (reference sequence). The CDR3 DNA reads as TGTGCCAGTATACAGGACAAGGGAACCTATGGCTACACCTTC. Protein: CASIQDKGTYGYTF.

The V gene is TRBV2, the J gene TRBJ2-1; the match to TRBD1 covers 9 bases. The CDR3 has 15 residues. The ends lost 7 bases at V and 14 bases at J; junction bases unmatched: 18. The V gene's germline CDR1 is SNHLY and CDR2 FYNNEI. CDR3 coding DNA: TGTGCCAGCACCCAAGGGACAGGGTATCGTAACTGGGAGTTCTTC. Translated: CASTQGTGYRNWEFF.

In this sample, this clone turned up once. Within the sample, other DNA sequences also encode this same CDR3. The rearrangement uses TRBV10-1 and TRBJ1-2; 7 bases map to TRBD1. The trim removed 5 bases at V and 7 bases at J, leaving 7 bases unmatched. From germline, CDR1 is WNHNN and CDR2 SYGVQD (reference sequence). This CDR3 region has 13 residues. The CDR3, as DNA: TGCGCCAGCAGTTCTTCCGGGACAGCTGGCTACACCTTC. It specifies CASSSSGTAGYTF.

The rearrangement uses TRBV7-9 and TRBJ2-3, with 8 nucleotides matching TRBD2. Germline lookup yields CDR1 SEHNR and CDR2 FQNEAQ (reference sequence). The CDR3 length is 13 residues. Losses at the gene ends were 0 bases for V and 11 bases for J; bases not matched to a gene: 4. Here the CDR3 reads CASSLAGTSGQYF. DNA of the CDR3: TGTGCCAGCAGCTTAGCAGGGACTAGTGGGCAGTATTTT.

In its sample, this clone was seen once. The V and J genes are TRBV19 and TRBJ1-1; D perhaps matches TRBD1 (5 bases). CDR3 length: 13 amino acids. V was cut by 4 bases and J by 2 bases, with 8 bases left in between. Germline CDR1 reads LNHDA; CDR2 reads SQIVND (reference sequence). CDR3 in DNA: TGTGCCAGTAGTACACAGGTTAACACTGAAGCTTTCTTT. Translating gives CASSTQVNTEAFF.

The chain employs TRBV29-1 and TRBJ2-2; maybe TRBD2 (6 bases). V was pared by 3 bases and J by 6 bases, with 11 bases between. This CDR3 region has 13 residues. Germline-derived CDR1 and CDR2 are SQVTM and ANQGSEA. This CDR3 reads CSVDVGGPGELFF. As DNA, the CDR3 is TGCAGCGTTGATGTGGGGGGTCCCGGGGAGCTGTTTTTT.